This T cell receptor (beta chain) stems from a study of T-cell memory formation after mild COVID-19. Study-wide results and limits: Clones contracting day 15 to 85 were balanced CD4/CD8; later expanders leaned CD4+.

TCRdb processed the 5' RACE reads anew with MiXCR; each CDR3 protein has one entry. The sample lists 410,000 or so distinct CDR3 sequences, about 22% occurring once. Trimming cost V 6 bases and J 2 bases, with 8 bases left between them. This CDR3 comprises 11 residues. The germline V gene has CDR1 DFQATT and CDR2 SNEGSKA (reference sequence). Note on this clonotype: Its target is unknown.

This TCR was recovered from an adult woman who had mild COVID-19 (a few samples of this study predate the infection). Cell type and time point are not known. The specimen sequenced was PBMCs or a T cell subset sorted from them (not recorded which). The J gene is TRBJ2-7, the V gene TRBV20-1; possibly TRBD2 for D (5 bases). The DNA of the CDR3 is TGCAGTGCGCGGAGGACCTACGAGCAGTACTTC. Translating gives CSARRTYEQYF.